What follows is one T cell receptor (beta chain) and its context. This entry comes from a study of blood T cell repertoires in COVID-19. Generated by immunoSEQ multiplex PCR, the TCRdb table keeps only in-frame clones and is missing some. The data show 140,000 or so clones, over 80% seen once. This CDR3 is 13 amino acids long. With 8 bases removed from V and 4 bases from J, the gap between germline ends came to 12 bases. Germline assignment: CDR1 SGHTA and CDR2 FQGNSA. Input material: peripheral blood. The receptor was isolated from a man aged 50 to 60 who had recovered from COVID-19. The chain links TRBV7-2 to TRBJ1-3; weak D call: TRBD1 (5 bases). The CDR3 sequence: CASRDYLGNTIYF. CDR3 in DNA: TGTGCCAGCCGGGACTATTTAGGAAACACCATATATTTT. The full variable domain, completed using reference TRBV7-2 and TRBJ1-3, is GAGVSQSPSNKVTEKGKDVELRCDPISGHTALYWYRQSLGQGLEFLIYFQGNSAPDKSGLPSDRFSAERTGGSVSTLTIQRTQQEDSAVYLCASRDYLGNTIYFGEGSWLTVV.